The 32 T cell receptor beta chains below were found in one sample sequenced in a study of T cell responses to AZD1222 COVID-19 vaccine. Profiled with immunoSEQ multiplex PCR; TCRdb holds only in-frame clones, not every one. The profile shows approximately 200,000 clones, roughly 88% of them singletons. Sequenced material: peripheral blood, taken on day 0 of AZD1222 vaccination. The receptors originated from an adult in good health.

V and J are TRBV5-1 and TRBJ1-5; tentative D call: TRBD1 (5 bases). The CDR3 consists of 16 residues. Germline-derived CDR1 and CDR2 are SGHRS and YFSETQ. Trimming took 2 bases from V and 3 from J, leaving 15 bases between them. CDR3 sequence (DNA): TGCGCCAGCAGCTTCCCCCACAGGATGTACAATCAGCCCCAGCATTTT. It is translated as CASSFPHRMYNQPQHF.

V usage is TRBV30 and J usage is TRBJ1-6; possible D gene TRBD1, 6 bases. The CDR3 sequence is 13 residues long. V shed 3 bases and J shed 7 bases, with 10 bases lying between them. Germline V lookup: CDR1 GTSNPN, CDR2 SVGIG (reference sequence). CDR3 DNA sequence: TGTGCCTGGAGACAGGGTGACAATTCACCCCTCCACTTT. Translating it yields CAWRQGDNSPLHF.

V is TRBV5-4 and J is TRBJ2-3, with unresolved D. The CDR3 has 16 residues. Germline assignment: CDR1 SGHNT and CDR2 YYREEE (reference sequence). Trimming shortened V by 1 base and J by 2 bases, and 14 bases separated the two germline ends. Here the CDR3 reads CASSLRRALSTDTQYF. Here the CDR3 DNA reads TGTGCCAGCAGCTTGAGAAGGGCCCTATCCACAGATACGCAGTATTTT. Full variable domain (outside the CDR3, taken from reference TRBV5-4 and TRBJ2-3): ETGVTQSPTHLIKTRGQQVTLRCSSQSGHNTVSWYQQALGQGPQFIFQYYREEENGRGNFPPRFSGLQFPNYSSELNVNALELDDSALYLCASSLRRALSTDTQYFGPGTRLTVL.

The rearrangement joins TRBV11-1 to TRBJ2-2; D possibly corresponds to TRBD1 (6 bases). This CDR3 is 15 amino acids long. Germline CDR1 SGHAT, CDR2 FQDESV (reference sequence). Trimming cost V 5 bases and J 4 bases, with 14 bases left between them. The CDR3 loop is CASSTPGTITGELFF. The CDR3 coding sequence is TGTGCCAGCAGCACTCCCGGGACAATCACCGGGGAGCTGTTTTTT.

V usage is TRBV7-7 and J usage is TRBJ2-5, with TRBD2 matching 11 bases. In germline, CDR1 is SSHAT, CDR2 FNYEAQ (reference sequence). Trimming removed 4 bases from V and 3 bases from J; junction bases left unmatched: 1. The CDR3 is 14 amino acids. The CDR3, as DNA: TGTGCCAGCAGCTCACTAGCGGGGGAAGAGACCCAGTACTTC. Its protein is CASSSLAGEETQYF.

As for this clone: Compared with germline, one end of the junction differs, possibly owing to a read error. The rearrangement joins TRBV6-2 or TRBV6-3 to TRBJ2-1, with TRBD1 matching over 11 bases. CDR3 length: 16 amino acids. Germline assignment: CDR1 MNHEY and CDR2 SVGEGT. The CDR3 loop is CASSYSEDRGRDEQFF. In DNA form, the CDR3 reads TGTGCCAGCAGCTACTCGGAGGACAGGGGGCGCGATGAGCAGTTCTTC.

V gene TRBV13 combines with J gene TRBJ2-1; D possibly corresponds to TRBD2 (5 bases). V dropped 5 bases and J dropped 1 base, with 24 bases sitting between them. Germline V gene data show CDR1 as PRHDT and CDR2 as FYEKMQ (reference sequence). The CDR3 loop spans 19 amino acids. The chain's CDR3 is CASSPRTPAHTRSYNEQFF. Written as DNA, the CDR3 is TGTGCCAGCAGCCCCCGGACTCCTGCCCACACCCGATCCTACAATGAGCAGTTCTTC.

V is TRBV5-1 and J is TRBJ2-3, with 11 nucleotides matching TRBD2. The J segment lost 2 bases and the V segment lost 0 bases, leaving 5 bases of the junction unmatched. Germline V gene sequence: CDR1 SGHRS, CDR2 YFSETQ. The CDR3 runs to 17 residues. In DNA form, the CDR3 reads TGCGCCAGCAGCTTGGGGTCTAGCGGGGGGAACACAGATACGCAGTATTTT. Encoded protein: CASSLGSSGGNTDTQYF.

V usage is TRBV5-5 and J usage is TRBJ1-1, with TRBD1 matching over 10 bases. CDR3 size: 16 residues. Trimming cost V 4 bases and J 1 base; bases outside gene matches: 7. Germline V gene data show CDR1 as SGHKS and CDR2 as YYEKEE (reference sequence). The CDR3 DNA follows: TGTGCCAGCAGCGTCCCGGGACAGGGGTCGAACACTGAAGCTTTCTTT. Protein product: CASSVPGQGSNTEAFF.

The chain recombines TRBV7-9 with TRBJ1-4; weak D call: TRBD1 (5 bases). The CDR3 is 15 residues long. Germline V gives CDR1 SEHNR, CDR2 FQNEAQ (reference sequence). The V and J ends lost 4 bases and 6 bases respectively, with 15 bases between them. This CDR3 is CASSSPEGRDEKLFF. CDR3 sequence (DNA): TGTGCCAGCAGCTCCCCTGAGGGGCGGGATGAAAAACTGTTTTTT.

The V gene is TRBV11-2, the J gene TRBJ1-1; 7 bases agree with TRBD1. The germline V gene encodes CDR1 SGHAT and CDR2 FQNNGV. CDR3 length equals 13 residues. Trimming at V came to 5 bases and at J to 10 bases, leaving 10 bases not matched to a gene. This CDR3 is CASSPDRVLGAFF. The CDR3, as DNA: TGTGCCAGCAGCCCCGACAGGGTCTTAGGAGCTTTCTTT.

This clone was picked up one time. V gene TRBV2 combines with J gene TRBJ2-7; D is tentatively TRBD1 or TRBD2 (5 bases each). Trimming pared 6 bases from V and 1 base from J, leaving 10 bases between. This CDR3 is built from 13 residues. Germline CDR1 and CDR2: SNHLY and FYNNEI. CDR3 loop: CASSWDRSYEQYF. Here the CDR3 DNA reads TGTGCCAGCAGCTGGGACCGGTCCTACGAGCAGTACTTC.

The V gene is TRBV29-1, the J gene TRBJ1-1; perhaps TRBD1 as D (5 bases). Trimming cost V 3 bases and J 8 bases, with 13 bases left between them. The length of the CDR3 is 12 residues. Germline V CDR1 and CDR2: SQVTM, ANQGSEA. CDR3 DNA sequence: TGCAGCGTTGACCAGGGTAGGGTCGAAGCTTTCTTT. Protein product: CSVDQGRVEAFF.

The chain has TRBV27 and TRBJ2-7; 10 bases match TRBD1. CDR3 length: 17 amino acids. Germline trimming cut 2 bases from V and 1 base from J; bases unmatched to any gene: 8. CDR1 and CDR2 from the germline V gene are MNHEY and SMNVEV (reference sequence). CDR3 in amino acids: CASSLGPPGQGSYEQYF. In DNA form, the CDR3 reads TGTGCCAGCAGTTTAGGACCCCCGGGACAGGGGTCCTACGAGCAGTACTTC.

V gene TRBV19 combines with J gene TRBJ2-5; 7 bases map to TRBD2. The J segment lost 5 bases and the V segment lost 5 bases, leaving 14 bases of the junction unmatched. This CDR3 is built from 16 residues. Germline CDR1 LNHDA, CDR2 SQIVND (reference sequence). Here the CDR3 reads CASSSNFAGERETQYF. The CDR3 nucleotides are TGTGCCAGTAGTTCAAACTTCGCGGGGGAGCGGGAGACCCAGTACTTC.

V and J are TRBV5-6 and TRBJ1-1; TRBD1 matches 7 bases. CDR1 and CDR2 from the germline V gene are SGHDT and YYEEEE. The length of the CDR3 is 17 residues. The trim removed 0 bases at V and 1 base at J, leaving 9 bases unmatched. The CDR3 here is CASSLERWGQQNTEAFF. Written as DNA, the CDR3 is TGTGCCAGCAGCTTGGAACGTTGGGGACAGCAGAACACTGAAGCTTTCTTT.

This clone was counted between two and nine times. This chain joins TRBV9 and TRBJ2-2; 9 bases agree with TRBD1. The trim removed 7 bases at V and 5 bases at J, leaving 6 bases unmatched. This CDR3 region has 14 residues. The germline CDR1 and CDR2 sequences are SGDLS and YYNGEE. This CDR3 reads CASGTGSGTGELFF. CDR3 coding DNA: TGTGCCAGCGGGACAGGGAGCGGTACCGGGGAGCTGTTTTTT.

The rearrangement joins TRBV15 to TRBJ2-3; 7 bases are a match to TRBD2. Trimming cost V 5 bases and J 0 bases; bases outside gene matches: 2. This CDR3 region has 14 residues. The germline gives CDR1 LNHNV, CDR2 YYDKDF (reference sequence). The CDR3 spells CATSVGGSTDTQYF. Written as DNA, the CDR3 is TGTGCCACCAGCGTGGGGGGGAGCACAGATACGCAGTATTTT.

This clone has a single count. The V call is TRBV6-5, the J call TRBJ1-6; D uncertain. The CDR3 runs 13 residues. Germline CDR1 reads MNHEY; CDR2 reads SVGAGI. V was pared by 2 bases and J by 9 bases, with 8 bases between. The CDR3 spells CASSYEQTSPLHF. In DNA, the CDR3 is TGTGCCAGCAGTTACGAACAAACTTCACCCCTCCACTTT.

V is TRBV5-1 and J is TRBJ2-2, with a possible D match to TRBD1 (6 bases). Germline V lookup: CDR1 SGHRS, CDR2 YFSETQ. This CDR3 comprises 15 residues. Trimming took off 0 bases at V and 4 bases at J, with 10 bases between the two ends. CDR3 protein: CASSLVPGATGELFF. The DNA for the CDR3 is TGCGCCAGCAGCTTGGTACCAGGGGCCACCGGGGAGCTGTTTTTT.

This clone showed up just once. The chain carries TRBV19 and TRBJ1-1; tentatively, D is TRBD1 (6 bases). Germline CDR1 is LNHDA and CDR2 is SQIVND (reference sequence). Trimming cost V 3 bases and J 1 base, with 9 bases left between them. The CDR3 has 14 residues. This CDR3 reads CASSIQTGNTEAFF. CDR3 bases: TGTGCCAGTAGTATCCAGACAGGGAACACTGAAGCTTTCTTT.

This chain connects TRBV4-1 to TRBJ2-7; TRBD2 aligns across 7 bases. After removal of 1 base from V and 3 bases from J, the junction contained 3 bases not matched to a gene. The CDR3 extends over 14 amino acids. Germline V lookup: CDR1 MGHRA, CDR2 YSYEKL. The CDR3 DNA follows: TGCGCCAGCAGCCAAGGGCGGGGGAGCTACGAGCAGTACTTC. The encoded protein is CASSQGRGSYEQYF.

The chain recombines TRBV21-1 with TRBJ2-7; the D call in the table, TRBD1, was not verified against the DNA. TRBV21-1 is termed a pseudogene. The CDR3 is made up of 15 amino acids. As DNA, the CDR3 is TGTGCCAGCAGCAAAGTTGGCGGCAGGGGGCACGAGCAGTACTTC. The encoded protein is CASSKVGGRGHEQYF.

In DNA form, the CDR3 reads TGTGCCAGCAGTTACCCAAAGGGACAGACGAATGAAAAACTGTTTTTT. It codes for CASSYPKGQTNEKLFF. The chain links TRBV6-6 to TRBJ1-4; 7 bases line up with TRBD1. The CDR3 covers 16 residues. Germline CDR1 MNHNY, CDR2 SVGAGI (reference sequence). Trimming at V came to 2 bases and at J to 5 bases, leaving 8 bases not matched to a gene.

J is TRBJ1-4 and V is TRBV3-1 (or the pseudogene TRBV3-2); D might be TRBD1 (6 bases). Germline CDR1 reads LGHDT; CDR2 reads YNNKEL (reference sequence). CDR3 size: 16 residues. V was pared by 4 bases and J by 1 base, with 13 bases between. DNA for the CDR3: TGTGCCAGCAGCCCAGGGCCGGGACAAACTAATGAAAAACTGTTTTTT. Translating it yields CASSPGPGQTNEKLFF.

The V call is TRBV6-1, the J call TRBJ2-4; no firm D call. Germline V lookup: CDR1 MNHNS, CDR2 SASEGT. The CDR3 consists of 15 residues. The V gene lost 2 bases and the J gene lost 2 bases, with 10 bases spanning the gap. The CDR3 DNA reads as TGTGCCAGCAGTGAATCGGGCGGATCCAAAAACATTCAGTACTTC. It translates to CASSESGGSKNIQYF.

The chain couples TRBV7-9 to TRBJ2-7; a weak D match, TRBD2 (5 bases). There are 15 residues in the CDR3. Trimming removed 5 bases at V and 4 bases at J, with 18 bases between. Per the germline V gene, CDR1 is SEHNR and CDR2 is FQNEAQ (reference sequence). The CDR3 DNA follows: TGTGCCAGCAGCCCTTATTCCGGGCCGGGATACGAGCAGTACTTC. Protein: CASSPYSGPGYEQYF.

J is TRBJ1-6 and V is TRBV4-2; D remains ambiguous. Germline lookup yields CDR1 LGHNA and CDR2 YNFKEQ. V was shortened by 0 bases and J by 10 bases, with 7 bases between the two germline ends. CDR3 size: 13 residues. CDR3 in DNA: TGTGCCAGCAGCCAAGATCGAGGGTCACCCCTCCACTTT. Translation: CASSQDRGSPLHF.

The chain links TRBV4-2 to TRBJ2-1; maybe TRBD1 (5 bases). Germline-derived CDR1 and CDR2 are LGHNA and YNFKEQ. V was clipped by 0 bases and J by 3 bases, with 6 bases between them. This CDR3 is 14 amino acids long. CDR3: CASSQEDSYNEQFF. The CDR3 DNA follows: TGTGCCAGCAGCCAAGAAGACAGCTACAATGAGCAGTTCTTC.

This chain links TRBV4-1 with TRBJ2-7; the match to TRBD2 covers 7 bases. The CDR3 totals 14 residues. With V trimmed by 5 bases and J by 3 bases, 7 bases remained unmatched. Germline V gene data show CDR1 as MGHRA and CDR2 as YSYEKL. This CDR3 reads CASSKSGEVYEQYF. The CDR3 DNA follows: TGCGCCAGCAGCAAAAGCGGGGAAGTCTACGAGCAGTACTTC.

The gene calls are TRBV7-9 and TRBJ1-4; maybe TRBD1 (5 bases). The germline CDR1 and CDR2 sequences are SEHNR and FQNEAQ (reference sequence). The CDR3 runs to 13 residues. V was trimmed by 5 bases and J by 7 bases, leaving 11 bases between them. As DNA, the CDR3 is TGTGCCAGCAGCAAGGGGCTCGGTGAAAAACTGTTTTTT. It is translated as CASSKGLGEKLFF.

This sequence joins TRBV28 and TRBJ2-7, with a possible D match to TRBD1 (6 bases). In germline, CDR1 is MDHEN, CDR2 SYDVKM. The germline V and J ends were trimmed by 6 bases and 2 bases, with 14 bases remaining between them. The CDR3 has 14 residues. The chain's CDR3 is CASRPGQRTYEQYF. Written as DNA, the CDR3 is TGTGCCAGCAGACCCGGACAGCGCACCTACGAGCAGTACTTC.